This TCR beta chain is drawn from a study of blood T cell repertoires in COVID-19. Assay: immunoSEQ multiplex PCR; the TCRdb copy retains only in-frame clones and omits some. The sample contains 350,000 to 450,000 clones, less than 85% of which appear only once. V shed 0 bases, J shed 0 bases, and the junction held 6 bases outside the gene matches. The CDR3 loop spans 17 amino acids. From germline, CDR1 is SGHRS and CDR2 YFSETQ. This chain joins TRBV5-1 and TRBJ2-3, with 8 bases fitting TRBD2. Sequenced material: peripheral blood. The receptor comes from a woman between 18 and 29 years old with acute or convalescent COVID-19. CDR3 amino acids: CASSLGGGTSSTDTQYF. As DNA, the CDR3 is TGCGCCAGCAGCTTGGGCGGGGGGACATCTAGCACAGATACGCAGTATTTT.